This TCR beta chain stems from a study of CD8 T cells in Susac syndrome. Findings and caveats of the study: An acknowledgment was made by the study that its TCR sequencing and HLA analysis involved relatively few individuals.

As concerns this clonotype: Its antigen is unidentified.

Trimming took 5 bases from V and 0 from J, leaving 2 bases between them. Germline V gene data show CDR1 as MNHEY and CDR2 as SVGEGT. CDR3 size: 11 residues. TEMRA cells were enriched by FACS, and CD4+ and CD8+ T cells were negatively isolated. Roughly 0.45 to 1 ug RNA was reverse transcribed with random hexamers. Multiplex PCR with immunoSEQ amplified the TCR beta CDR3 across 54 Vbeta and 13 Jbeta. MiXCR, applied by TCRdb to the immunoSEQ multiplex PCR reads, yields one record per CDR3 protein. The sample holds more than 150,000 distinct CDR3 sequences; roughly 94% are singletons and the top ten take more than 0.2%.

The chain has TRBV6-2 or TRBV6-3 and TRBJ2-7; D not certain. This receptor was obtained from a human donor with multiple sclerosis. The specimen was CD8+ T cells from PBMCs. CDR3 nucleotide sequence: TGTGCCAGCAGTACCTCCTACGAGCAGTACTTC. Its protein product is CASSTSYEQYF.